What follows are 2 T cell receptor beta chains derived from one specimen sequenced in a study of blood T cell repertoires in COVID-19. Method: immunoSEQ multiplex PCR; TCRdb's copy keeps in-frame clones and lacks some. The sample contains some 460,000 clones, around 90% of which appear only once. The sample taken for sequencing was PBMCs or T cells enriched from blood (not recorded which). The receptors originated from a woman between 18 and 30 years old with acute COVID-19.

The CDR3 loop is CSASDRGRAGEQYF. CDR3 coding DNA: TGCAGTGCTAGTGACCGCGGGAGGGCTGGTGAGCAGTACTTC. The chain uses TRBV20-1 and TRBJ2-7, with 9 nucleotides matching TRBD2. The junction had 10 bases not matched to a gene; V was cut back by 3 bases and J by 7 bases. The CDR3 sequence is 14 residues long. CDR1 is DFQATT, CDR2 SNEGSKA, per germline (reference sequence).

The gene calls are TRBV7-9 and TRBJ2-1; a weak D match, TRBD1 (6 bases). With 1 base removed from V and 2 bases from J, the gap between germline ends came to 9 bases. The germline gives CDR1 SEHNR, CDR2 FQNEAQ (reference sequence). This CDR3 has 15 amino acids. The CDR3 loop reads CASSLGGPPYNEQFF. CDR3 in DNA: TGTGCCAGCAGCTTAGGGGGGCCCCCCTACAATGAGCAGTTCTTC.